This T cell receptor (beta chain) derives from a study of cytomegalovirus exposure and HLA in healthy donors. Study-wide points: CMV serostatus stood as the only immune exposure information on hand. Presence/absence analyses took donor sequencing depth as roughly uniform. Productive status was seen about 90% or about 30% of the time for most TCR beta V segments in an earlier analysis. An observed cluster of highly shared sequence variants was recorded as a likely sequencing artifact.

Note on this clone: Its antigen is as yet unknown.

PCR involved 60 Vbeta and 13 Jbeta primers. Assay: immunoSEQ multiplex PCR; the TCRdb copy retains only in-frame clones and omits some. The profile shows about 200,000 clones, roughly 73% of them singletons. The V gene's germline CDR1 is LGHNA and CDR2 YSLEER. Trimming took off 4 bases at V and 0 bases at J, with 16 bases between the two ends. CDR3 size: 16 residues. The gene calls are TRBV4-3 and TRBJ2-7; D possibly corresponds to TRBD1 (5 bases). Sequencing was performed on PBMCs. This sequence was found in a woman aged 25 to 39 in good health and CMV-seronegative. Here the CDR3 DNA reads TGCGCCAGCAGCCTCTCCGGCAGGGCCGACTCCTACGAGCAGTACTTC. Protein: CASSLSGRADSYEQYF.